This section outlines one TCR beta chain sequence together with its context. This record belongs to a study of T cell changes during pregnancy in multiple sclerosis. TCRdb's table, derived via immunoSEQ multiplex PCR, lists solely in-frame clones and lacks some. The data hold 50,000 to 70,000 clones, with 91% observed a single time. CDR3 length equals 16 residues. J lost 4 bases, V lost 8 bases, and 13 bases had no gene match. Germline V lookup: CDR1 MNHEY, CDR2 SMNVEV (reference sequence). The gene calls are TRBV27 and TRBJ1-4, with TRBD1 identical over 7 bases. The sequences come from peripheral blood, collected in the third trimester of pregnancy. This receptor was identified in a female donor in good health, enrolled as a control in a pregnancy study. CDR3 nucleotide sequence: TGTGCCAGCGCTCCCTTCGGGACAGAGAATAATGAAAAACTGTTTTTT. Amino acids: CASAPFGTENNEKLFF.